This T cell receptor beta chain derives from a study of cytomegalovirus exposure and HLA in healthy donors (dated by TCRdb to the late 2010s). About the investigation overall: An earlier analysis of under 600 of the donors reported approximately 270 Gb of sequence data and more than 90 million unique TCR beta sequences from about 180 million T cells. Every discovery cohort repertoire had been produced on one sequencing platform. HLA typing included class I and class II loci at four-digit resolution. Across around 400 genotyped donors of the cohort, an average of approximately 240,000 unique TCR beta nucleotide sequences per donor were sequenced, and around 20% of those sequences were non-productive. Approximately 310 gigabases of sequencing data and roughly 80 million unique TCR sequences made up an early release that covered around 640 HLA-typed donors. A handful of DR-DQ haplotypes were treated as single units for association and clustering because of strong linkage in the cohort. The study aimed to test whether cataloging public T cell receptors could reveal signatures of past pathogen exposure. The genetic ancestry cluster associated with self-reported Caucasian donors included 81% of the 300 to 400 genotyped donors. Donor age, sex, ethnicity and CMV serostatus were compiled alongside the repertoire data. Along with the approximately 620-subject first cohort, a separate validation cohort of roughly 110 different subjects was used. Typing coverage differed by locus: A, B, C, DRB1 and DQB1 were typed in roughly 629-640 donors, DQA1 in 522, DPA1 in 600 to 610, and DPB1 in roughly 450. A later analysis re-examined previously published TCR beta repertoires from more than 550 donors and added high-resolution HLA genotyping to investigate patterns of TCR occurrence. Rather than using new phenotypic data, the later analysis identified candidate immune exposures from TCR beta sequences and from how often those sequences occurred across donors. Using immunosequencing, the study profiled T cell repertoires from some 670 subjects and related those repertoires to cytomegalovirus serostatus. To predict cytomegalovirus infection status, the study brought together high-throughput TCR immunosequencing, statistical association of individual TCRs with disease status, and machine learning. A later genetic analysis used genome-wide SNP genotypes for about 60% of the 666 donors, treating that subset as a discovery cohort. An earlier analysis of 500 to 750 of the donors applied high-throughput TCR beta sequencing to assess whether each TCR beta V gene segment acted as functional or pseudogenic.

V was cut back by 5 bases and J by 4 bases, leaving a gap of 20 bases between them. Sequences SEHNR (CDR1) and FQNEAQ (CDR2) are obtained from the germline V gene (reference sequence). The CDR3 contains 16 residues, cysteine and phenylalanine counted. Only the CDR3 part of the read is kept: 48 bases, read in frame from the first base. On this clone: Its antigen target is currently unknown. Base qualities were left out, and no much larger clone turns up one base away.

The library was produced with the immunoSEQ multiplex PCR assay. A mixture of 60 forward primers for TCR Vbeta segments and 13 reverse primers for TCR Jbeta segments was used in the multiplex PCR. The CDR3 region of rearranged TCR beta genes was amplified from genomic DNA by a multiplex PCR assay. The Illumina HiSeq System was used to sequence the amplified TCR beta libraries as 87-base-pair reads. The study's processing was this. A later analysis tallied tens of millions of unique TCR beta chains across the 666 repertoires, and about 10 million of those chains were shared by two or more donors. Raw reads were error-corrected and collapsed into unique sequences by a nearest-neighbor algorithm in which closely related sequences were merged to remove PCR and sequencing errors. To assign V, D and J gene segments, CDR3 sequences were aligned to IMGT reference sequences. For a sequence to be retained, a match of at least six nucleotides was required to both a V gene segment and a J gene segment. Rearrangements were classified as productive when the CDR3 lacked stop codons and remained in frame with V and J, and all other rearrangements were classified as non-productive. CDR3 was defined by IMGT convention, running from the second conserved V-encoded cysteine to the conserved J-encoded phenylalanine. Sequences without an unambiguous match to a single V gene segment were excluded from the earlier analysis of several hundred of the donors. In an earlier analysis of several hundred of the donors, V segments were called functional above 56.7% productive rearrangements and were called segregating when the between-donor standard deviation exceeded 5%. A statistical classification framework was developed to diagnose cytomegalovirus status using the catalog of TCR beta chain sequences. In a later analysis, TCR nucleotide sequences were compared against IMGT/GENE-DB human TR gene sequences so that V and J genes could be assigned. In a later analysis, CDR3 sequences and most-parsimonious VDJ recombination scenarios were assigned using the TCRdist pipeline. A later analysis defined each TCR beta chain by its CDR3 amino acid sequence plus V-gene family, and excluded reads lacking a unique V-gene family. In a later analysis, 500 to 650 highly shared, low-generation-probability nucleotide sequences were removed to address suspected cross-contamination and a sequencing artifact. In a later analysis, a clonal expansion index was calculated for each public chain from normalized within-repertoire ranks of inferred template counts. In a later analysis, generation probabilities were computed using a VDJ recombination model fitted to out-of-frame rearrangements, and the results were checked against IGoR. In a later analysis, hypergeometric tests were used to score TCR-TCR, TCR-HLA and TCR-CMV co-occurrence, with a repertoire-size bias correction applied to TCR pairs. False discovery rates were estimated in a later analysis by permuting HLA or CMV assignments 20 times. In a later analysis, co-occurring TCRs were grouped using DBSCAN, with TCRdist sequence similarity added in when clustering inside HLA-allele-positive subsets. Repertoires with fewer than 30,000 or more than 120,000 public chains were left out of co-occurrence clustering, as were a handful of repertoires with anomalous nucleotide sharing. The clones in this table, taken by TCRdb from immuneACCESS, are in-frame only. Not every clone is retained; where verified, under half of the shortfall comes from an unresolved V gene, and the cause of the rest is unknown. V and J calls and clone size are as listed in that table; D and trimming were resolved from the DNA. Present in this sample are approximately 170,000 clones, approximately 70% of which were seen just once. The ten largest clones add up to 2.5% to 3.5% of the sample.

General conclusions and limits of the study: The earlier analysis of some 560 of the donors excluded some 15 rarely observed V segments, including chromosome 9 orphons, because counts were too low. A few of the identified cytomegalovirus-associated TCR beta chains were confirmed in vitro to be specific for cytomegalovirus antigens. V-gene and J-gene trimming of TCR beta chains was associated with a missense DCLRE1C variant in a later genetic analysis, and the association was replicated in an independent cohort. A further reported finding was that TCR beta sequences accurately predicted the HLA-A and HLA-B alleles for most subjects in the first cohort. A later analysis found that HLA-associated TCR beta chains were more clonally expanded and had lower generation probabilities than equally common non-associated chains. Across donors, most TCR sequences were observed very rarely, whereas some public TCRs were present in many individuals. A later analysis found that most CMV-associated TCR beta chains appeared HLA-restricted, with HLA associations seemingly driven largely by CMV exposure. According to a later analysis, TCR association rates differed among HLA loci, with DRB1 alleles showing the most associated TCRs and HLA-C alleles showing the fewest. A group of highly shared sequence variants was considered likely to be a technical artifact of the sequencing pipeline. CMV serostatus was the only immune exposure information available for the cohort. A later analysis reported that several top co-occurrence clusters appeared linked to parvovirus B19, influenza, CMV and Epstein-Barr virus. In this cohort, only TCR beta chains were sequenced, and detectable features were limited by the absence of alpha or paired-chain data. The classifier was reported to diagnose cytomegalovirus status with high specificity and sensitivity in both the original and validation cohorts. In the study, some 160 TCR beta chains were listed as associated with cytomegalovirus. A later analysis associated around 16,000 TCR beta sequences with specific HLA alleles at a false discovery rate of 0.05. When HLA alleles, especially DR and DQ, strongly co-occurred, attributing TCR associations to individual alleles was difficult. An earlier analysis of 587 of the donors showed that most TCR beta V segments appeared in productive rearrangements either about 87% or about 30% of the time, which broadly matched IMGT annotations. The authors suggested that the approach could potentially be generalized to other disease states and immunological phenotypes. Because HLA typing was unavailable for some donors at each locus, only the typed subset was used in association tests. In a later genetic analysis, fewer N-insertions in productive TCRs were reported among donors in an Asian-associated ancestry cluster than the roughly 710-donor mean. Linkage disequilibrium might explain the correlated functional status among segregating V segments, but an unknown experimental factor could not be ruled out. The 87-base-pair reads could not distinguish some IMGT-functional V segments, including TRBV6-2 and TRBV6-3, so those segments were excluded. The presence/absence analyses assumed that sequencing depth was roughly uniform across donors, and that assumption may not be true.

The cohort was made up of roughly 670 healthy bone marrow donors. Cohort members were all nominally healthy when sampled, although unrecorded immune exposures were likely present. The donor tested CMV seropositive, placing the donor among the approximately 310 seropositive members of the cohort. Each donor provided a peripheral blood sample, and peripheral blood mononuclear cells were used for TCR beta sequencing. Genomic DNA extraction from the blood cell samples was performed with the Qiagen DNeasy Blood Extraction Kit. The chain is assembled from TRBV7-9 and TRBJ1-2; the D gene remains uncertain. Material for sequencing was PBMCs. This receptor was identified in a woman aged 25 to 39 in good health and CMV-seropositive. The DNA reads TGTGCCAGCAGCCTTGGCCTCACCTCGGAGGGCTATGGCTACACCTTC. This is translated as CASSLGLTSEGYGYTF. Extended through the reference TRBV7-9 and TRBJ1-2 proteins, this CDR3 yields the full variable domain: DTGVSQNPRHKITKRGQNVTFRCDPISEHNRLYWYRQTLGQGPEFLTYFQNEAQLEKSRLLSDRFSAERPKGSFSTLEIQRTEQGDSAMYLCASSLGLTSEGYGYTFGSGTRLTVV.